The clone carrying this TCR beta chain was detected a few times. Its antigen is not identified. This entry belongs to a study of post-analysis software for immune sequencing data. Overall study context: There were relapsing-remitting, secondary progressive and progressive-relapsing multiple sclerosis among the disease courses included.

V was pared by 4 bases and J by 2 bases, with 13 bases between. Per the germline V gene, CDR1 is SGHRS and CDR2 is YFSETQ. The CDR3 loop spans 15 amino acids. Each TCR beta cDNA library carried unique molecular identifiers. MiXCR was run by TCRdb on the PCR reads, yielding one entry per CDR3 protein. The table has fewer than 550,000 distinct CDR3 sequences, around 34% seen once. Regarding the study as a whole: Those samples that were prepared in the same batch co-clustered strongly by F measure. Patients showed TRBV5-6, TRBV5-1 and TRBV20-1 among a few TRBV segments more frequent than in controls. A significant reduction in normalized Chao1 diversity was observed in multiple sclerosis patients versus controls.

Sequences were obtained from blood. J is TRBJ2-1 and V is TRBV5-1; weak D call: TRBD2 (5 bases). This TCR came from a girl aged 2-17 years with multiple sclerosis. CDR3: CASSPAAGAYNEQFF. The CDR3 DNA sequence: TGCGCCAGCAGCCCAGCGGCAGGCGCCTACAATGAGCAGTTCTTC.